These T cell receptor beta chains were read from a single sample in a study of T cell responses to AZD1222 COVID-19 vaccine. TCRdb's copy holds only in-frame clones and misses some; the assay was immunoSEQ multiplex PCR. In the table there are approximately 110,000 clones, approximately 88% of which are singletons. Material: peripheral blood, obtained 28 days after the second AZD1222 dose. All receptors derive from an adult who received the AZD1222 COVID-19 vaccine. The CDR3 runs from the conserved cysteine through the conserved F or W. D genes are given only for firm matches. Not every row has a clone size; where given, it reads once, few, many or a size class.

v_call	clone_size	j_call	d_call	cdr3_aa	cdr3_nt
TRBV4-2	few	TRBJ2-1	.	CASSQENTPLGEQFF	TGTGCCAGCAGCCAAGAAAACACCCCCCTGGGTGAGCAGTTCTTC
TRBV5-4	.	TRBJ2-7	.	CASSLAVGTYEQYF	TGCGCCAGCAGTTTGGCGGTGGGCACCTACGAGCAGTACTTC
TRBV2	.	TRBJ1-5	TRBD1	CASSGGQGAGQPQHF	TGTGCCAGCAGTGGCGGACAGGGGGCCGGGCAGCCCCAGCATTTT
TRBV18	once	TRBJ1-2	TRBD1	CASSPAGTGEGYTF	TGTGCCAGCTCACCGGCCGGGACAGGGGAAGGCTACACCTTC
TRBV4-2	.	TRBJ1-4	.	CASSQGGSDPPNF	TGTGCCAGCAGCCAAGGGGGGAGTGACCCCCCCAACTTT
TRBV29-1	.	TRBJ2-3	.	CSVGSGIIDTQYF	TGCAGCGTTGGGTCAGGGATCATTGATACGCAGTATTTT
TRBV19	.	TRBJ2-5	.	CASSMVKETQYF	TGTGCCAGTAGTATGGTGAAAGAGACCCAGTACTTC
TRBV3-1/TRBV3-2	.	TRBJ1-1	TRBD1	CASSLQTGVMNTEAFF	TGTGCCAGCAGCCTCCAGACAGGGGTAATGAACACTGAAGCTTTCTTT
TRBV6-2/TRBV6-3	.	TRBJ2-5	TRBD2	CASSYRSGGGETQYF	TGTGCCAGCAGTTACCGGAGCGGGGGAGGAGAGACCCAGTACTTC
TRBV6-1	once	TRBJ2-1	.	CASSEPPPWVQFF	TGTGCCAGCAGTGAACCCCCGCCCTGGGTGCAGTTCTTC
TRBV21-1	.	TRBJ2-3	.	CASRTMGERGCGATQYF	TGTGCCAGCAGGACAATGGGAGAACGGGGGTGCGGGGCTACGCAGTATTTT
TRBV6-5	few	TRBJ1-5	.	CASRTSNQPQHF	TGTGCCAGCCGGACCTCCAATCAGCCCCAGCATTTT
TRBV6-5	.	TRBJ1-2	.	CASPSTEGLQGYTF	TGTGCCAGCCCATCGACGGAGGGTCTTCAAGGCTACACCTTC
TRBV5-6	.	TRBJ1-1	TRBD1	CASSWDRVAEAFF	TGTGCCAGCAGCTGGGACAGGGTGGCTGAAGCTTTCTTT
TRBV6-1	.	TRBJ2-5	.	CASSDTTLARETQYF	TGTGCCAGCAGTGATACCACCTTGGCGCGGGAGACCCAGTACTTC
TRBV19	.	TRBJ2-3	.	CASSIGEAAITDTQYF	TGTGCCAGTAGTATAGGCGAGGCCGCTATCACAGATACGCAGTATTTT
TRBV7-3	.	TRBJ2-1	.	CASSFRQNPSYNEQFF	TGTGCCAGCAGCTTCCGACAGAACCCCTCCTACAATGAGCAGTTCTTC
TRBV6-1	.	TRBJ1-5	.	CASSEAAGSRPQHF	TGTGCCAGCAGTGAAGCGGCAGGGAGTCGGCCCCAGCATTTT
TRBV5-4	few	TRBJ1-5	TRBD1	CASSLGGQGNQPQHF	TGTGCCAGCAGCCTGGGGGGACAGGGGAATCAGCCCCAGCATTTT